Below are 21 T cell receptor beta chains sequenced from a single sample in a study of OX40 agonist ivuxolimab in advanced cancers. TCRdb's copy holds only in-frame clones and misses some; the assay was immunoSEQ multiplex PCR. This sample has approximately 35,000 clones; under 80% occur once, and the top ten carry roughly 9.8%. The material was CD4+ or CD8+ T cells sorted from blood, obtained in a trial of the OX40 agonist ivuxolimab. The receptors shown here come from an adult with an advanced solid tumor such as melanoma, head and neck, liver or kidney cancer.

The V gene is TRBV7-9, the J gene TRBJ2-3; D gene uncertain. The CDR3 is 14 amino acids. Trimming took off 5 bases at V and 3 bases at J, with 12 bases between the two ends. Per germline, CDR1 SEHNR and CDR2 FQNEAQ (reference sequence). DNA of the CDR3: TGTGCCAGCAGCGTAGGGTGGATGACAGATACGCAGTATTTT. Translated, it gives CASSVGWMTDTQYF.

This chain joins TRBV5-1 and TRBJ1-1, with 8 nucleotides matching TRBD1. Germline CDR1 SGHRS, CDR2 YFSETQ. V was clipped by 3 bases and J by 0 bases; unmatched bases: 4. This CDR3 spans 15 amino acids. For the CDR3, the DNA is TGCGCCAGCAGCTGGGGACAGGCATTGAACACTGAAGCTTTCTTT. Protein: CASSWGQALNTEAFF.

This clone appeared a few times. V and J are TRBV15 and TRBJ1-1; D remains unclear. The germline V and J ends were trimmed by 2 bases and 6 bases, with 10 bases remaining between them. The CDR3 has 13 residues. Germline CDR1 reads LNHNV; CDR2 reads YYDKDF (reference sequence). CDR3 sequence: CATSRPGRPEAFF. The DNA for the CDR3 is TGTGCCACCAGCAGACCTGGACGGCCTGAAGCTTTCTTT.

This chain connects TRBV19 to TRBJ2-5; TRBD1 agrees at 9 bases. The CDR3 sequence is 16 residues long. V trimming: 4 bases; J trimming: 5 bases; junction bases outside the gene matches: 11. CDR1 is LNHDA and CDR2 is SQIVND in the germline V gene (reference sequence). The CDR3: CASSNGGQGGGETQYF. The CDR3 coding sequence is TGTGCCAGTAGTAACGGGGGACAGGGAGGTGGGGAGACCCAGTACTTC.

V and J are TRBV7-9 and TRBJ1-1; 7 bases match TRBD1. The germline CDR1 and CDR2 sequences are SEHNR and FQNEAQ (reference sequence). The CDR3 has 15 amino acids. After removal of 1 base from V and 6 bases from J, the junction contained 8 bases not matched to a gene. Written as DNA, the CDR3 is TGTGCCAGCAGCTTAGGGGACAGAATTATCGCTGAAGCTTTCTTT. Translating it yields CASSLGDRIIAEAFF.

The chain links TRBV11-3 to TRBJ2-1, with D unclear. The CDR3 spans 13 residues. Germline lookup yields CDR1 SGHNT and CDR2 YENEEA. V was trimmed by 4 bases and J by 12 bases, leaving 16 bases between them. Written as DNA, the CDR3 is TGTGCCAGCAGCTCCGTCGGCAGTTTGGGGCAGTTCTTC. Its translation: CASSSVGSLGQFF.

A single count supports this clone. The genes are TRBV6-6 and TRBJ1-1, with D uncertain. With 2 bases removed from V and 1 base from J, the gap between germline ends came to 5 bases. The length of the CDR3 is 13 residues. Germline CDR1 and CDR2: MNHNY and SVGAGI (reference sequence). The CDR3, as DNA: TGTGCCAGCAGTTACAAAGGGAACACTGAAGCTTTCTTT. Translated, it gives CASSYKGNTEAFF.

This chain links TRBV14 with TRBJ1-1; TRBD1 might be the D (5 bases). CDR1 and CDR2 from the germline V gene are SGHDN and FVKESK. This CDR3 comprises 15 residues. Trimming removed 4 bases from V and 0 bases from J, with 12 bases in between. CDR3 sequence: CASSLGGAMNTEAFF. In nucleotides, the CDR3 is TGTGCCAGCAGCCTGGGTGGGGCAATGAACACTGAAGCTTTCTTT.

This clone was detected only a few times. V is TRBV7-9 and J is TRBJ2-7; 8 nucleotides align to TRBD2. V lost 6 bases, J lost 3 bases, and 10 bases stayed unmatched. CDR1 is SEHNR, CDR2 FQNEAQ, per germline (reference sequence). The CDR3 is 15 residues long. CDR3 nucleotide sequence: TGTGCCAGCAGACCGCCCGGGACTAGTTTCTACGAGCAGTACTTC. This sequence encodes CASRPPGTSFYEQYF.

The genes are TRBV19 and TRBJ1-1; the D gene is possibly TRBD1 (6 bases). The ends were cut back, 0 bases at V and 9 bases at J, with 14 bases in the middle. Germline V gene lookup returns CDR1 LNHDA and CDR2 SQIVND (reference sequence). The CDR3 extends over 14 amino acids. CDR3 sequence reads: CASSIEGPRGKAFF. The DNA of the CDR3 is TGTGCCAGTAGTATAGAAGGCCCCAGGGGTAAAGCTTTCTTT.

In its sample, this clone ranks as medium-sized (0.01 to 0.1%). The rearrangement uses TRBV2 and TRBJ2-7, with a possible D match to TRBD1 (6 bases). This CDR3 is 10 amino acids long. The V and J ends lost 2 bases and 12 bases respectively, with 8 bases between them. Germline lookup yields CDR1 SNHLY and CDR2 FYNNEI. The CDR3 coding sequence is TGTGCCAGCAGTGAAAGGGGGTGGTACTTC. It specifies CASSERGWYF. The variable domain in full, with the rest retrieved from reference TRBV2 and TRBJ2-7, is EPEVTQTPSHQVTQMGQEVILRCVPISNHLYFYWYRQILGQKVEFLVSFYNNEISEKSEIFDDQFSVERPDGSNFTLKIRSTKLEDSAMYFCASSERGWYFGPGTRLTVT.

Only one count was recorded for this clone. J is TRBJ1-1 and V is TRBV7-8, with 7 bases aligning to TRBD1. CDR3 length: 14 residues. Trimming removed 7 bases from V and 4 bases from J; junction bases left unmatched: 9. Germline values: CDR1 SGHVS, CDR2 FQNEAQ. The CDR3 DNA is TGTGCCAGCAACTTTGACAGGGCAACCACTGAAGCTTTCTTT. This codes for CASNFDRATTEAFF.

V is TRBV18 and J is TRBJ2-3; 15 nucleotides align to TRBD2. Germline CDR1 KGHSH, CDR2 LQKENI. The CDR3 extends over 19 amino acids. The trim removed 3 bases at V and 2 bases at J, leaving 9 bases unmatched. The CDR3 nucleotides read TGTGCCAGCTCACCGGGACTAGCGGGGGGCAGGGAAGCCACAGATACGCAGTATTTT. Its translation: CASSPGLAGGREATDTQYF.

The chain employs TRBV5-1 and TRBJ1-1; D is ambiguous. Germline lookup yields CDR1 SGHRS and CDR2 YFSETQ. Trimming took off 2 bases at V and 1 base at J, with 9 bases between the two ends. The CDR3 length is 14 residues. The CDR3 loop reads CASSLASWNTEAFF. In nucleotides, the CDR3 is TGCGCCAGCAGCTTAGCTTCCTGGAACACTGAAGCTTTCTTT.

The chain has TRBV29-1 and TRBJ1-2; D gene uncertain. This CDR3 spans 10 amino acids. Looked up from germline, CDR1 is SQVTM and CDR2 is ANQGSEA. Between the trimmed V and J ends, which lost 5 bases and 7 bases, there was a span of 8 bases. CDR3 protein: CSVWEVGYTF. The CDR3 DNA reads as TGCAGCGTTTGGGAGGTTGGCTACACCTTC.

The chain employs TRBV27 and TRBJ2-7; TRBD1 aligns across 8 bases. V lost 4 bases and J lost 2; bases outside the gene matches: 7. Germline lookup yields CDR1 MNHEY and CDR2 SMNVEV (reference sequence). This CDR3 comprises 15 residues. Written as DNA, the CDR3 is TGTGCCAGCAGTTCCCGGGACAGGTCCGCCTACGAGCAGTACTTC. This translates into CASSSRDRSAYEQYF.

The chain combines TRBV7-6 with TRBJ2-1, with D tentatively TRBD2 (5 bases). The CDR3 is 15 amino acids. Germline V CDR1 and CDR2: SGHVS, FNYEAQ. V gave up 5 bases and J gave up 3 bases, with 14 bases separating them. The CDR3: CASSPSPGSYNEQFF. DNA for the CDR3: TGTGCCAGCAGCCCGAGTCCGGGGAGCTACAATGAGCAGTTCTTC.

Only one count was recorded for this clone. This chain links TRBV19 with TRBJ2-3; TRBD2 matches 8 bases. The V gene's germline CDR1 is LNHDA and CDR2 SQIVND (reference sequence). J lost 4 bases, V lost 5 bases, and 11 bases had no gene match. The CDR3 is 16 amino acids. CDR3 nucleotides: TGTGCCAGTAGTCCCTCCGTTAGCGGGGAGCCAGATACGCAGTATTTT. Its translation: CASSPSVSGEPDTQYF.

The J gene is TRBJ1-1, the V gene TRBV11-2; possibly TRBD1 for D (6 bases). With 0 bases removed from V and 6 bases from J, the gap between germline ends came to 8 bases. This CDR3 region has 13 residues. Germline V lookup: CDR1 SGHAT, CDR2 FQNNGV. CDR3 residues: CASSLEPGAEAFF. CDR3 nucleotide sequence: TGTGCCAGCAGCTTAGAGCCAGGGGCTGAAGCTTTCTTT.

This chain joins TRBV29-1 and TRBJ1-6; D gene ambiguous. The CDR3 spans 14 residues. Trimming took 4 bases from V and 0 from J, leaving 7 bases between them. Germline V gene data show CDR1 as SQVTM and CDR2 as ANQGSEA. The CDR3 DNA sequence: TGCAGCGTTGCGGAGAGCTCCTATAATTCACCCCTCCACTTT. It codes for CSVAESSYNSPLHF. The variable domain in full, with the rest retrieved from reference TRBV29-1 and TRBJ1-6, is SAVISQKPSRDICQRGTSLTIQCQVDSQVTMMFWYRQQPGQSLTLIATANQGSEATYESGFVIDKFPISRPNLTFSTLTVSNMSPEDSSIYLCSVAESSYNSPLHFGNGTRLTVT.

The CDR3: CASSLVRGNTGELFF. CDR3 nucleotides: TGTGCCAGCAGCTTAGTTCGGGGGAACACCGGGGAGCTGTTTTTT. The V gene is TRBV7-2, the J gene TRBJ2-2, with D perhaps matching TRBD2 (5 bases). Germline V CDR1 and CDR2: SGHTA, FQGNSA. V was trimmed by 1 base and J by 1 base, leaving 7 bases between them. The CDR3 is made up of 15 amino acids.